The entry below describes one TCR beta chain. This specimen belongs to a study of CD8 T cells in Susac syndrome. Controls were drawn from healthy donors and were matched for age and sex. TEMRA cells were FACS-enriched, unlike CD8+ and CD4+ T cells, which were negatively isolated. The RNA, about 0.45 to 1 ug, was put through reverse transcription using random hexamers. TCR beta CDR3 was amplified by immunoSEQ covering 54 Vbeta and 13 Jbeta. Using its own MiXCR run on the immunoSEQ multiplex PCR reads, TCRdb lists one record per CDR3 protein. The sample lists about 140,000 distinct CDR3 sequences; approximately 95% were seen once. The sequenced material came from CD8+ T cells from PBMCs. This TCR was recovered from a human donor in good health.

The CDR3 DNA reads as TGTGCCAGCAGCGCGGCGGGACTAGACTACGAGCAGTACTTC. Translation gives CASSAAGLDYEQYF. This chain connects TRBV7-8 to TRBJ2-7; 8 positions agree with TRBD2. The CDR3 spans 14 residues. J lost 3 bases, V lost 5 bases, and 6 bases had no gene match. Germline assignment: CDR1 SGHVS and CDR2 FQNEAQ.